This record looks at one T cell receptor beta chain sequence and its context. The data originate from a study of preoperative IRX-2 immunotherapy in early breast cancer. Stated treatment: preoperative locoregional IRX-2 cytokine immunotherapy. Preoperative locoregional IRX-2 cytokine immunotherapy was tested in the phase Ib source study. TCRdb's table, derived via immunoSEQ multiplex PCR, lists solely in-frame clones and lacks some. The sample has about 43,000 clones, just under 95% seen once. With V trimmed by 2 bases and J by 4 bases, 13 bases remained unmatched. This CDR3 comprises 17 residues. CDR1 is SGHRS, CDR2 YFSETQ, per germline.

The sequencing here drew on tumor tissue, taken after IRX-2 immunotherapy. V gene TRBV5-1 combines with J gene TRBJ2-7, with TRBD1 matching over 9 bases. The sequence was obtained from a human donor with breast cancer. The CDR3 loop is CASSFWPQGAGGYEQYF. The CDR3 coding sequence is TGCGCCAGCAGCTTCTGGCCACAGGGGGCAGGGGGTTACGAGCAGTACTTC.